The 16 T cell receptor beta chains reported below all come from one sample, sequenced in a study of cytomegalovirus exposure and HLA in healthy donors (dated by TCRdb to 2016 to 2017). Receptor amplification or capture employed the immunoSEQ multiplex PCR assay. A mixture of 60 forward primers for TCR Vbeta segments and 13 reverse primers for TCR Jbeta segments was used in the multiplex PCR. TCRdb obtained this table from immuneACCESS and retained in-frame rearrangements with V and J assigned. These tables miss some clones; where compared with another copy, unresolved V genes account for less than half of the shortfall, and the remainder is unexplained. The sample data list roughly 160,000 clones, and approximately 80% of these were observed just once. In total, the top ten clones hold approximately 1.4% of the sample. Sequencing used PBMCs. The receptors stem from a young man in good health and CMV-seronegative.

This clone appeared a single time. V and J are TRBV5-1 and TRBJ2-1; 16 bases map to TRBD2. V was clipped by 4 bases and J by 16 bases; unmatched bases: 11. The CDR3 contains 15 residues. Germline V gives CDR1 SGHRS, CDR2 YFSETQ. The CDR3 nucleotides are TGCGCCAGCAGCGTTACGGGACTAGCGGGAGGGATCGGCTTCTTC. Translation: CASSVTGLAGGIGFF. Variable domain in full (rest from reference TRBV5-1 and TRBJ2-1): KAGVTQTPRYLIKTRGQQVTLSCSPISGHRSVSWYQQTPGQGLQFLFEYFSETQRNKGNFPGRFSGRQFSNSRSEMNVSTLELGDSALYLCASSVTGLAGGIGFFGPGTRLTVL.

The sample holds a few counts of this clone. The CDR3 sequence is CASSLEVTGTYEQYF. The CDR3 DNA reads TGTGCCAGCAGCTTGGAGGTGACAGGGACCTACGAGCAGTACTTC. The chain couples TRBV5-6 to TRBJ2-7, with TRBD1 identical over 7 bases. The CDR3 loop spans 15 amino acids. Germline values: CDR1 SGHDT, CDR2 YYEEEE. The V gene end was trimmed by 0 bases and the J gene end by 2 bases; junction bases not matched to a gene: 5.

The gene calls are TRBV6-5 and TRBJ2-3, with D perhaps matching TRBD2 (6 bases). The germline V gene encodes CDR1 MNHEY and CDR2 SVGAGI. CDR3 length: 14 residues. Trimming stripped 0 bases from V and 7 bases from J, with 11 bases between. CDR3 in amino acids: CASSYSGGANTQYF. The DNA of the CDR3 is TGTGCCAGCAGTTACTCGGGGGGTGCAAATACGCAGTATTTT.

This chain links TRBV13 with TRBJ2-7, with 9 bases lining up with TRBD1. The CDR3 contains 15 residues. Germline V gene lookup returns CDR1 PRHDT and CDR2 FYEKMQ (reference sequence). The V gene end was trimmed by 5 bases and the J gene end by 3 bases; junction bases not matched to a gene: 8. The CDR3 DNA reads TGTGCCAGCAGCCTCCGGGACAGGGTGTTCTACGAGCAGTACTTC. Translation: CASSLRDRVFYEQYF.

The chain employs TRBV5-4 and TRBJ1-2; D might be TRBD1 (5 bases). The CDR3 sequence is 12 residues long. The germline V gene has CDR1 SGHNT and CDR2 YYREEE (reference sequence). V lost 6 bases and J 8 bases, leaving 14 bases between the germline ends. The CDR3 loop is CASNGRGGGYTF. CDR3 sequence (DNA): TGTGCCAGCAATGGGCGGGGGGGAGGCTACACCTTC.

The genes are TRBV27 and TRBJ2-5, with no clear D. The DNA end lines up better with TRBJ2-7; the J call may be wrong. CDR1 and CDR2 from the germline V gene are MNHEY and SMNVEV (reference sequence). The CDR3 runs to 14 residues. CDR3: CASSFTDPTYEQYF. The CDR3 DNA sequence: TGTGCCAGCAGTTTTACTGATCCTACCTACGAGCAGTACTTC.

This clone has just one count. CDR3 protein: CASSLNAGTASGANVLTF. CDR3 bases: TGTGCCAGCAGTTTAAACGCAGGGACAGCCTCTGGGGCCAACGTCCTGACTTTC. The chain links TRBV27 to TRBJ2-6; 7 bases match TRBD1. CDR3 size: 18 residues. V dropped 2 bases and J dropped 0; count of bases not matched to a gene: 7. The germline CDR1 and CDR2 sequences are MNHEY and SMNVEV (reference sequence).

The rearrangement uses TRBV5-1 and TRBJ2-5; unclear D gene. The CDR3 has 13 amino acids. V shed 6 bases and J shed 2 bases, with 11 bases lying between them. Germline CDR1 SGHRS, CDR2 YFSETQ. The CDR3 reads CASNSRVQETQYF. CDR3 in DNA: TGCGCCAGCAATTCGAGAGTACAAGAGACCCAGTACTTC.

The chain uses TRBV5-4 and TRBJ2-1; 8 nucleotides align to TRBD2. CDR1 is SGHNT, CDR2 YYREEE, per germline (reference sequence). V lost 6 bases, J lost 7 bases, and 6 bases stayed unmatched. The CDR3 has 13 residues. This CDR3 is CASNGGASNEQFF. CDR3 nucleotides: TGTGCCAGCAACGGGGGGGCATCGAATGAGCAGTTCTTC.

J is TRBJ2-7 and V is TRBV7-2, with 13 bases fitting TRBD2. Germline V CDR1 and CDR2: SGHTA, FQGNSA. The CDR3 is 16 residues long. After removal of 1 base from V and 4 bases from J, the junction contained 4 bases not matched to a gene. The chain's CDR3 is CASSLEGTSGAYEQYF. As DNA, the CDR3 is TGTGCCAGCAGCTTAGAAGGGACTAGCGGGGCATACGAGCAGTACTTC.

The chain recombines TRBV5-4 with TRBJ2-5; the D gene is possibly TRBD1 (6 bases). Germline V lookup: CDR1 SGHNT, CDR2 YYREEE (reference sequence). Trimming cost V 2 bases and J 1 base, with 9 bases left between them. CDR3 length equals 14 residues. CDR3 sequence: CASSFRGGQETQYF. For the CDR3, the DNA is TGTGCCAGCAGCTTCAGAGGGGGCCAAGAGACCCAGTACTTC.

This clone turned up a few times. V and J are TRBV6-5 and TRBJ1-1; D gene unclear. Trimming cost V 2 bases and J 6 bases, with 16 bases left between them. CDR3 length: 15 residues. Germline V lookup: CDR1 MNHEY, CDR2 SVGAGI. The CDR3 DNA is TGTGCCAGCAGTTACGGGCAGGAGGATCTACCTGAAGCTTTCTTT. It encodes CASSYGQEDLPEAFF.

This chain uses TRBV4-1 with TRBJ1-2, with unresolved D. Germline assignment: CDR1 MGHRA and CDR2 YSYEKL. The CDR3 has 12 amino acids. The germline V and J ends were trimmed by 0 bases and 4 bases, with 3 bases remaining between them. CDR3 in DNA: TGCGCCAGCAGCCAAGATCTCTATGGCTACACCTTC. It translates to CASSQDLYGYTF.

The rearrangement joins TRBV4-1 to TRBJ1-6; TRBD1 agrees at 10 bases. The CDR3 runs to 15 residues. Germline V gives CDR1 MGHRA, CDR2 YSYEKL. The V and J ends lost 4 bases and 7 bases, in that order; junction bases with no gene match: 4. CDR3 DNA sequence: TGCGCCAGCAGCCCGGGACAGGGGTGGAATTCACCCCTCCACTTT. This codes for CASSPGQGWNSPLHF.

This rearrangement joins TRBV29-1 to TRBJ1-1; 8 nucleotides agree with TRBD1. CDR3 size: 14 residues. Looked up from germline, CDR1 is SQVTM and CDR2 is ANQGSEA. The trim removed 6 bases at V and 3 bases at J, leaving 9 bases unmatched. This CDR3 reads CSVARQGKDTEAFF. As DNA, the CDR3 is TGCAGCGTAGCCCGACAGGGGAAAGACACTGAAGCTTTCTTT.

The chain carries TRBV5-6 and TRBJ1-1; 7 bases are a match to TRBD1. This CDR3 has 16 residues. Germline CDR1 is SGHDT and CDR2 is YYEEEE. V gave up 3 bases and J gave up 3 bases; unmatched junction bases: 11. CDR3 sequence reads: CASSSPADRDDTEAFF. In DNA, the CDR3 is TGTGCCAGCAGCTCCCCCGCAGACAGGGATGACACTGAAGCTTTCTTT.